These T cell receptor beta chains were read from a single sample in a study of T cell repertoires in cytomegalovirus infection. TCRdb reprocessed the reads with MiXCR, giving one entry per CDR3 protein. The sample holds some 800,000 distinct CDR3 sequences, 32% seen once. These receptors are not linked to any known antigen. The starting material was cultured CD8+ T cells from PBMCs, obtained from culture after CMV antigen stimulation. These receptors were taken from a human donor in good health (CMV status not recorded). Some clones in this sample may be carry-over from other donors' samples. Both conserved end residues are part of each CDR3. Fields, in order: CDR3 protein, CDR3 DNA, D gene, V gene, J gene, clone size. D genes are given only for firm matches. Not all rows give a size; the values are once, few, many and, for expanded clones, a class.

CDR3: CASSVAPLREDTQYF
DNA: TGTGCCAGCAGTGTAGCACCCCTTAGAGAGGATACGCAGTATTTT
D: NA
V: TRBV2
J: TRBJ2-3
size: NA

CDR3: CASSEKGGGYNEQFF
DNA: TGTGCCAGCAGTGAAAAAGGGGGCGGCTACAATGAGCAGTTCTTC
D: TRBD1
V: TRBV2
J: TRBJ2-1
size: NA

CDR3: CASSLSSRRSFYEQYF
DNA: TGTGCCAGCAGTTTATCTTCACGTAGGTCTTTCTACGAGCAGTACTTC
D: NA
V: TRBV27
J: TRBJ2-7
size: few

CDR3: CASSLWQGEPYNEQFF
DNA: TGCGCCAGCAGCTTGTGGCAGGGGGAGCCCTACAATGAGCAGTTCTTC
D: TRBD1
V: TRBV5-1
J: TRBJ2-1
size: NA

CDR3: CASSLEDPRGTIYF
DNA: TGCGCCAGCAGCTTGGAGGACCCAAGAGGCACCATATATTTT
D: NA
V: TRBV5-1
J: TRBJ1-3
size: few

CDR3: CASSRDTEAFF
DNA: TGTGCCAGCAGCCGGGACACTGAAGCTTTCTTT
D: NA
V: TRBV7-8
J: TRBJ1-1
size: many

CDR3: CASSFLFTGTVPETQYF
DNA: TGTGCCAGCAGCTTTCTCTTTACCGGGACAGTGCCAGAGACCCAGTACTTC
D: TRBD1
V: TRBV7-6
J: TRBJ2-5
size: many

CDR3: CASSQRGTGDYSPLHF
DNA: TGTGCCAGCAGCCAACGCGGGACAGGAGATTATTCACCCCTCCACTTT
D: TRBD1
V: TRBV4-2
J: TRBJ1-6
size: NA

CDR3: CASSLPQGAAGNTIYF
DNA: TGTGCCAGCAGCTTACCACAGGGGGCGGCTGGAAACACCATATATTTT
D: TRBD1
V: TRBV7-2
J: TRBJ1-3
size: many

CDR3: CASSPAWGGAEAFF
DNA: TGCGCCAGCAGCCCCGCCTGGGGGGGAGCTGAAGCTTTCTTT
D: NA
V: TRBV4-3
J: TRBJ1-1
size: NA

CDR3: CASSFLGVGGGSTDTQYF
DNA: TGTGCCAGCAGCTTCCTGGGTGTTGGCGGGGGTTCTACAGATACGCAGTATTTT
D: TRBD2
V: TRBV7-3
J: TRBJ2-3
size: NA

CDR3: CASSLGWDRVSSGANVLTF
DNA: TGTGCCAGCAGTTTGGGTTGGGACAGAGTGTCCTCTGGGGCCAACGTCCTGACTTTC
D: TRBD1
V: TRBV12-3/TRBV12-4
J: TRBJ2-6
size: few

CDR3: CSARAPTGGGYTF
DNA: TGCAGTGCTAGAGCCCCGACAGGGGGTGGCTACACCTTC
D: TRBD1
V: TRBV20-1
J: TRBJ1-2
size: NA

CDR3: CASSYSGSVAPANTGELFF
DNA: TGTGCCAGCAGTTACTCGGGATCGGTGGCCCCCGCGAACACCGGGGAGCTGTTTTTT
D: NA
V: TRBV6-5
J: TRBJ2-2
size: NA

CDR3: CASSRTGISSYNSPLHF
DNA: TGTGCCAGCAGCCGGACAGGGATCAGCTCCTATAATTCACCCCTCCACTTT
D: TRBD1
V: TRBV11-1
J: TRBJ1-6
size: few

CDR3: CASSPKGTGINEQYF
DNA: TGTGCCAGCAGCCCCAAAGGGACAGGGATAAACGAGCAGTACTTC
D: TRBD1
V: TRBV7-9
J: TRBJ2-7
size: NA

CDR3: CASSLGKSSENTGELFF
DNA: TGTGCCAGCAGTTTGGGGAAATCTAGCGAGAACACCGGGGAGCTGTTTTTT
D: NA
V: TRBV12-3/TRBV12-4
J: TRBJ2-2
size: NA

CDR3: CASSAVGWDIQYF
DNA: TGTGCCAGCAGCGCCGTGGGTTGGGACATTCAGTACTTC
D: NA
V: TRBV7-9
J: TRBJ2-4
size: few

CDR3: CASSSPTGAEQPQHF
DNA: TGTGCCAGCAGTTCGCCGACAGGAGCGGAGCAGCCCCAGCATTTT
D: NA
V: TRBV6-6
J: TRBJ1-5
size: NA

CDR3: CASREQGSGNTIYF
DNA: TGTGCCAGCAGGGAACAGGGGTCTGGAAACACCATATATTTT
D: TRBD1
V: TRBV6-6
J: TRBJ1-3
size: once

CDR3: CASSSPGSNQPQHF
DNA: TGTGCCAGCAGCTCCCCAGGGAGCAATCAGCCCCAGCATTTT
D: NA
V: TRBV7-9
J: TRBJ1-5
size: many

CDR3: CSARSYPQETRPSIEKLFF
DNA: TGCAGTGCTAGATCCTACCCACAGGAGACAAGGCCCAGTATTGAAAAACTGTTTTTT
D: NA
V: TRBV20-1
J: TRBJ1-4
size: NA

CDR3: CASSQEEAPEAFF
DNA: TGTGCCAGCAGCCAAGAGGAAGCTCCTGAAGCTTTCTTT
D: NA
V: TRBV3-1
J: TRBJ1-1
size: NA

CDR3: CASSSDGDTQYF
DNA: TGTGCCAGCAGCTCCGACGGAGATACGCAGTATTTT
D: NA
V: TRBV7-2
J: TRBJ2-3
size: many

CDR3: CASSLVQGGVNEQYF
DNA: TGTGCCAGCAGCTTAGTTCAAGGGGGCGTCAACGAGCAGTACTTC
D: TRBD1
V: TRBV7-6
J: TRBJ2-7
size: NA

CDR3: CASIRVGAFF
DNA: TGTGCCAGCATCCGTGTGGGAGCTTTCTTT
D: NA
V: TRBV2
J: TRBJ1-1
size: NA

CDR3: CASSLPRQGLNIQYF
DNA: TGTGCCAGCAGCTTGCCGAGACAGGGGTTAAACATTCAGTACTTC
D: TRBD1
V: TRBV5-8
J: TRBJ2-4
size: few

CDR3: CASSSDLRKFSYNEQFF
DNA: TGTGCCAGCAGTTCGGACCTCAGGAAGTTCTCCTACAATGAGCAGTTCTTC
D: NA
V: TRBV28
J: TRBJ2-1
size: NA

CDR3: CASSPPEDGHQPQHF
DNA: TGTGCCAGTAGTCCCCCAGAGGATGGGCATCAGCCCCAGCATTTT
D: NA
V: TRBV19
J: TRBJ1-5
size: few

CDR3: CASSLATLNPYNEQFF
DNA: TGTGCCAGCAGCTTAGCTACCCTTAATCCCTACAATGAGCAGTTCTTC
D: NA
V: TRBV7-6
J: TRBJ2-1
size: many

CDR3: CASSEGGGLYYEQYF
DNA: TGTGCCAGCAGCGAGGGTGGGGGCCTTTACTACGAGCAGTACTTC
D: NA
V: TRBV2
J: TRBJ2-7
size: NA

CDR3: CASSYGGGNYNEQFF
DNA: TGTGCCAGCAGTTACGGCGGGGGGAATTACAATGAGCAGTTCTTC
D: TRBD2
V: TRBV6-5
J: TRBJ2-1
size: many

CDR3: CASSMTGGYYGYTF
DNA: TGTGCCAGTAGTATGACAGGGGGCTACTATGGCTACACCTTC
D: TRBD1
V: TRBV19
J: TRBJ1-2
size: few

CDR3: CASSHRDSFNYGYTF
DNA: TGTGCCAGCAGTCACCGGGACAGTTTTAACTATGGCTACACCTTC
D: TRBD1
V: TRBV7-9
J: TRBJ1-2
size: NA

CDR3: CASSEEGDRGRQETQYF
DNA: TGTGCCAGCAGTGAAGAAGGGGACAGGGGGCGACAAGAGACCCAGTACTTC
D: TRBD1
V: TRBV2
J: TRBJ2-5
size: NA

CDR3: CASSVPGPEGYEQYF
DNA: TGTGCCAGCAGTGTCCCGGGACCCGAGGGCTACGAGCAGTACTTC
D: NA
V: TRBV25-1
J: TRBJ2-7
size: few

CDR3: CASSAIETDYGYTF
DNA: TGTGCCAGCAGCGCCATTGAGACAGACTATGGCTACACCTTC
D: NA
V: TRBV7-2
J: TRBJ1-2
size: NA

CDR3: CSVEGARDEKLFF
DNA: TGCAGCGTTGAAGGGGCGCGGGATGAAAAACTGTTTTTT
D: NA
V: TRBV29-1
J: TRBJ1-4
size: NA

CDR3: CASKDRVSYNSPLHF
DNA: TGCGCCAGCAAAGACCGAGTCTCCTATAATTCACCCCTCCACTTT
D: NA
V: TRBV10-2
J: TRBJ1-6
size: many

CDR3: CAIMAEGQETQYF
DNA: TGTGCCATCATGGCAGAGGGCCAAGAGACCCAGTACTTC
D: NA
V: TRBV10-3
J: TRBJ2-5
size: NA

CDR3: CVSGGVGELFF
DNA: TGTGTCAGCGGGGGTGTGGGGGAGCTGTTTTTT
D: TRBD2
V: TRBV5-4
J: TRBJ2-2
size: NA

CDR3: CASGSVEENSPLHF
DNA: TGTGCTAGTGGTTCAGTGGAGGAGAATTCACCCCTCCACTTT
D: NA
V: TRBV12-5
J: TRBJ1-6
size: NA

CDR3: CASSPPGGGGSTDTQYF
DNA: TGTGCCAGCAGTCCCCCAGGAGGGGGAGGTTCGACAGATACGCAGTATTTT
D: NA
V: TRBV27
J: TRBJ2-3
size: few

CDR3: CASSIARGLDTEAFF
DNA: TGTGCCAGTAGTATAGCAAGGGGTTTGGACACTGAAGCTTTCTTT
D: NA
V: TRBV19
J: TRBJ1-1
size: few

CDR3: CASSFDPTGGSSYNSPLHF
DNA: TGTGCCAGCAGTTTCGACCCGACAGGGGGGAGCTCCTATAATTCACCCCTCCACTTT
D: TRBD1
V: TRBV27
J: TRBJ1-6
size: NA

CDR3: CASSYFGSYQPQHF
DNA: TGTGCCAGCAGCTACTTTGGGTCTTATCAGCCCCAGCATTTT
D: NA
V: TRBV7-8
J: TRBJ1-5
size: many

CDR3: CASSRRDRRLAGDGYTF
DNA: TGCGCCAGCAGCCGCCGGGACAGACGCCTCGCGGGCGATGGCTACACCTTC
D: TRBD1
V: TRBV4-1
J: TRBJ1-2
size: NA

CDR3: CASSAPLGTDVTTAGSEKLFF
DNA: TGTGCCAGCAGCGCCCCCTTAGGGACGGATGTTACTACCGCCGGGAGTGAAAAACTGTTTTTT
D: NA
V: TRBV7-2
J: TRBJ1-4
size: many

CDR3: CSARDGGTSTDTQYF
DNA: TGCAGTGCTAGAGATGGGGGAACTAGCACAGATACGCAGTATTTT
D: NA
V: TRBV20-1
J: TRBJ2-3
size: few